There are a few counts of the clone carrying this T cell receptor beta chain. The data originate from a study of OX40 agonist ivuxolimab in advanced cancers. The repertoire was sequenced with immunoSEQ multiplex PCR; TCRdb's copy has only in-frame clones and lacks some. The sample carries 82,000 or so clones, 80% to 95% recorded once. The starting material was CD4+ or CD8+ T cells sorted from blood, obtained in a trial of the OX40 agonist ivuxolimab. This receptor was taken from an adult with an advanced solid tumor such as melanoma, head and neck, liver or kidney cancer.

As DNA, the CDR3 is TGTGCCAGCAGTGAAGGTTTATTTAATGAAAAACTGTTTTTT. Translated: CASSEGLFNEKLFF. The chain combines TRBV2 with TRBJ1-4; D unclear. Germline V gives CDR1 SNHLY, CDR2 FYNNEI. Trimming left V 1 base short and J 4 bases short, with 7 bases between. The CDR3 runs 14 residues. The full variable domain, its missing parts supplied by reference TRBV2 and TRBJ1-4, is EPEVTQTPSHQVTQMGQEVILRCVPISNHLYFYWYRQILGQKVEFLVSFYNNEISEKSEIFDDQFSVERPDGSNFTLKIRSTKLEDSAMYFCASSEGLFNEKLFFGSGTQLSVL.